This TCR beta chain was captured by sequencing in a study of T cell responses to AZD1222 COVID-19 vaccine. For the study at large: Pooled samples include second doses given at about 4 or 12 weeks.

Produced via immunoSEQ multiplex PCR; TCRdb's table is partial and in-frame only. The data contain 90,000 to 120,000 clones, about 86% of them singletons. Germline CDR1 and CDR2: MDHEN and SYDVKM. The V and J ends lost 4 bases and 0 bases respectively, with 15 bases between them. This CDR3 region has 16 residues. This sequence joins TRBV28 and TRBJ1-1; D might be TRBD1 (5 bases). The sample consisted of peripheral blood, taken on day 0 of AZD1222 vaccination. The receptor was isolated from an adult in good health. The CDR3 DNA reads TGTGCCAGCAGTTCCCCCTTGGGACGGATGAACACTGAAGCTTTCTTT. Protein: CASSSPLGRMNTEAFF.